Each of the 27 T cell receptor beta chains below was sequenced from the same sample in a study of blood T cell repertoires in COVID-19. Some clones are missing from TCRdb's copy, which holds only in-frame ones; the method was immunoSEQ multiplex PCR. The sample lists about 110,000 clones, 80% to 95% seen once, with roughly 1.3% in the top ten. Input material: peripheral blood. The receptors were gathered from a woman aged 25 to 39 with acute or convalescent COVID-19.

The CDR3 is CASNDSPIPMNTEAFF. The CDR3 DNA sequence: TGTGCCAGCAACGACAGCCCAATACCCATGAACACTGAAGCTTTCTTT. The genes are TRBV7-2 and TRBJ1-1, with D tentatively TRBD1 (5 bases). The V gene lost 7 bases and the J gene lost 0 bases, with 18 bases spanning the gap. Germline values: CDR1 SGHTA, CDR2 FQGNSA. The CDR3 is 16 amino acids.

The chain carries TRBV6-5 and TRBJ2-1; 11 bases are shared with TRBD2. V lost 2 bases, J lost 9 bases, and 9 bases stayed unmatched. The germline CDR1 and CDR2 sequences are MNHEY and SVGAGI. The CDR3 runs 16 residues. The CDR3 spells CASSYQASGGRGEQFF. CDR3 nucleotides: TGTGCCAGCAGTTACCAGGCTAGCGGGGGGAGGGGTGAGCAGTTCTTC.

The chain recombines TRBV5-6 with TRBJ1-6; D gene ambiguous. The CDR3 spans 13 residues. The V and J ends lost 4 bases and 10 bases respectively, with 12 bases between them. Germline V CDR1 and CDR2: SGHDT, YYEEEE. Here the CDR3 reads CASSREAASPLHF. The CDR3 DNA reads as TGTGCCAGCAGCCGCGAAGCGGCGTCACCCCTCCACTTT. The whole variable domain, remainder taken from reference TRBV5-6 and TRBJ1-6, is DAGVTQSPTHLIKTRGQQVTLRCSPKSGHDTVSWYQQALGQGPQFIFQYYEEEERQRGNFPDRFSGHQFPNYSSELNVNALLLGDSALYLCASSREAASPLHFGNGTRLTVT.

The chain links TRBV4-1 to TRBJ1-1; D is uncertain. V lost 0 bases and J lost 1, with 12 bases in between. Looked up from germline, CDR1 is MGHRA and CDR2 is YSYEKL. The CDR3 runs to 16 residues. CDR3 sequence: CASSQDPHPGNTEAFF. The CDR3 nucleotides read TGCGCCAGCAGCCAAGATCCCCACCCCGGGAACACTGAAGCTTTCTTT.

This chain joins TRBV27 and TRBJ1-6; no clear D gene. This CDR3 is built from 14 residues. Germline CDR1 MNHEY, CDR2 SMNVEV (reference sequence). Trimming cost V 4 bases and J 5 bases, with 9 bases left between them. CDR3 bases: TGTGCCAGCAGTTCCCCAGTCAATAATTCACCCCTCCACTTT. It specifies CASSSPVNNSPLHF.

Written as DNA, the CDR3 is TGTGCCAGCAGCTTGGGACAGCGTCTTGAAGCTTTCTTT. Its translation: CASSLGQRLEAFF. The chain joins TRBV11-2 to TRBJ1-1; 7 positions agree with TRBD1. Looked up from germline, CDR1 is SGHAT and CDR2 is FQNNGV. The CDR3 consists of 13 residues. The V gene end was trimmed by 3 bases and the J gene end by 7 bases; junction bases not matched to a gene: 5.

In this sample, this clone turned up once. V is TRBV7-3 and J is TRBJ2-5, with no clear D. Germline loops: CDR1 SGHTA, CDR2 FQGTGA. The CDR3 is 12 amino acids. V lost 5 bases to trimming and J lost 7 bases, with 11 bases between them. The CDR3 region is CASSPDTGTQYF. CDR3 DNA sequence: TGTGCCAGCAGCCCCGACACCGGGACCCAGTACTTC.

This chain links TRBV19 with TRBJ2-5, with D possibly TRBD2 on 6 matching bases. The V end was cut by 4 bases, the J end by 6 bases, with 18 bases between. The CDR3 loop spans 15 amino acids. Germline-derived CDR1 and CDR2 are LNHDA and SQIVND (reference sequence). This CDR3 is CASSTAGGVSQTQYF. CDR3 nucleotides: TGTGCCAGTAGTACAGCCGGAGGGGTCAGTCAGACCCAGTACTTC. Together with reference TRBV19 and TRBJ2-5, the CDR3 gives the full variable domain: DGGITQSPKYLFRKEGQNVTLSCEQNLNHDAMYWYRQDPGQGLRLIYYSQIVNDFQKGDIAEGYSVSREKKESFPLTVTSAQKNPTAFYLCASSTAGGVSQTQYFGPGTRLLVL.

This clone is a singleton in its sample. CDR3 sequence: CASRRDSYGYTF. The CDR3 DNA reads as TGTGCCAGCAGGAGGGACAGCTATGGCTACACCTTC. The rearrangement links TRBV28 to TRBJ1-2; 7 positions agree with TRBD1. Germline values: CDR1 MDHEN, CDR2 SYDVKM. This CDR3 contains 12 residues. J was trimmed by 4 bases and V by 6 bases; bases with no gene match: 2.

The chain combines TRBV28 with TRBJ1-4; the match to TRBD1 covers 7 bases. This CDR3 region has 15 residues. The V segment lost 2 bases and the J segment 2 bases; nucleotides outside the gene matches: 2. Germline V CDR1 and CDR2: MDHEN, SYDVKM. The CDR3 nucleotides read TGTGCCAGCAGTTTAGACAGGGCTACTAATGAAAAACTGTTTTTT. This sequence encodes CASSLDRATNEKLFF.

This rearrangement joins TRBV3-1 (or the pseudogene TRBV3-2) to TRBJ2-1, with 13 bases identical to TRBD2. Germline values: CDR1 LGHDT, CDR2 YNNKEL (reference sequence). V shed 4 bases and J 7 bases; nucleotides not matched to a gene: 4. The CDR3 totals 15 residues. The CDR3 reads CASSLTSGRGNEQFF. CDR3 DNA: TGTGCCAGCAGCCTAACTAGCGGGAGGGGTAATGAGCAGTTCTTC.

V is TRBV12-3 or TRBV12-4 and J is TRBJ1-1; no definite D call. The CDR3 covers 12 residues. Trimming removed 2 bases from V and 5 bases from J, with 6 bases in between. CDR3 residues: CASSLRRTEAFF. CDR3 nucleotide sequence: TGTGCCAGCAGTTTAAGGCGGACTGAAGCTTTCTTT.

This clone was detected once. The chain uses TRBV30 and TRBJ2-1; the match to TRBD1 covers 9 bases. CDR3 length: 16 amino acids. V lost 6 bases, J lost 3 bases, and 12 bases stayed unmatched. Germline V gene lookup returns CDR1 GTSNPN and CDR2 SVGIG (reference sequence). CDR3 sequence: CACQVGGQGDYNEQFF. DNA for the CDR3: TGTGCCTGTCAGGTCGGGGGACAGGGCGACTACAATGAGCAGTTCTTC. Using reference TRBV30 and TRBJ2-1 for the parts outside the CDR3, the full variable domain is SQTIHQWPATLVQPVGSPLSLECTVEGTSNPNLYWYRQAAGRGLQLLFYSVGIGQISSEVPQNLSASRPQDRQFILSSKKLLLSDSGFYLCACQVGGQGDYNEQFFGPGTRLTVL.

CDR3 DNA: TGTGCCTGGAGGGGGAGGCCTAATGAAAAACTGTTTTTT. It translates to CAWRGRPNEKLFF. This chain connects TRBV30 to TRBJ1-4; D gene ambiguous. This CDR3 contains 13 residues. The V and J ends lost 3 bases and 3 bases respectively, with 8 bases between them. Germline CDR1 reads GTSNPN; CDR2 reads SVGIG (reference sequence).

The chain is built from TRBV30 and TRBJ1-1, with D tentatively TRBD1 (6 bases). Germline V gene data show CDR1 as GTSNPN and CDR2 as SVGIG (reference sequence). This CDR3 contains 17 residues. V was trimmed by 5 bases and J by 4 bases, leaving 26 bases between them. The CDR3 bases are TGTGCCTGGGTCCCCCACCCCCTGAACAGGGTAAGCACTGAAGCTTTCTTT. This encodes CAWVPHPLNRVSTEAFF.

The chain couples TRBV7-9 to TRBJ2-1; 11 nucleotides line up with TRBD2. The CDR3 length is 16 residues. Germline lookup yields CDR1 SEHNR and CDR2 FQNEAQ (reference sequence). The V and J ends lost 6 bases and 7 bases, in that order; junction bases with no gene match: 11. The CDR3 nucleotides read TGTGCCAGCAGTCTCATGGGGGGACTAGCGGAGAATGAGCAGTTCTTC. Protein sequence: CASSLMGGLAENEQFF.

The chain links TRBV3-1 (or the pseudogene TRBV3-2) to TRBJ2-1; 9 positions agree with TRBD2. The germline CDR1 and CDR2 sequences are LGHDT and YNNKEL (reference sequence). The CDR3 is 16 amino acids. V lost 1 base and J lost 4; bases outside the gene matches: 5. The CDR3 DNA reads TGTGCCAGCAGCCAAGGAGCCCTAGCGGGATACAATGAGCAGTTCTTC. The encoded protein is CASSQGALAGYNEQFF.

The V gene is TRBV4-3, the J gene TRBJ2-5, with 7 positions matching TRBD1. Germline assignment: CDR1 LGHNA and CDR2 YSLEER. Trimming at V came to 3 bases and at J to 4 bases, leaving 2 bases not matched to a gene. CDR3 length: 13 residues. The CDR3 sequence: CASSQTGLETQYF. The CDR3 DNA reads as TGCGCCAGCAGCCAGACAGGGTTAGAGACCCAGTACTTC.

This clone was found once. This sequence joins TRBV6-2 or TRBV6-3 and TRBJ2-3, with 8 bases that match TRBD2. This CDR3 is 16 amino acids long. The germline gives CDR1 MNHEY, CDR2 SVGEGT. V shed 0 bases and J 4 bases; nucleotides not matched to a gene: 6. CDR3 protein: CASSYSPGGAADTQYF. In DNA form, the CDR3 reads TGTGCCAGCAGTTACTCACCCGGGGGGGCTGCAGATACGCAGTATTTT.

The chain carries TRBV9 and TRBJ1-2; unclear D gene. Trimming stripped 0 bases from V and 4 bases from J, with 7 bases between. The CDR3 contains 13 residues. Germline loops: CDR1 SGDLS, CDR2 YYNGEE. CDR3 sequence: CASSVDEGYGYTF. DNA of the CDR3: TGTGCCAGCAGCGTAGATGAGGGCTATGGCTACACCTTC. The full variable domain, rest sourced from reference TRBV9 and TRBJ1-2, is DSGVTQTPKHLITATGQRVTLRCSPRSGDLSVYWYQQSLDQGLQFLIQYYNGEERAKGNILERFSAQQFPDLHSELNLSSLELGDSALYFCASSVDEGYGYTFGSGTRLTVV.

This chain joins TRBV6-5 and TRBJ2-7, with D possibly TRBD2 on 5 matching bases. Trimming pared 7 bases from V and 6 bases from J, leaving 16 bases between. The CDR3 is made up of 13 amino acids. Germline CDR1 reads MNHEY; CDR2 reads SVGAGI. The CDR3 here is CASNPSTRSEQYF. The CDR3 nucleotides read TGTGCCAGCAACCCTTCCACTAGGAGCGAGCAGTACTTC.

V gene TRBV10-2 combines with J gene TRBJ2-7; 10 bases align to TRBD1. There are 13 residues in the CDR3. V lost 4 bases to trimming and J lost 4 bases; unmatched junction nucleotides: 1. The germline gives CDR1 WSHSY, CDR2 SAAADI. CDR3 coding DNA: TGCGCCAGCAGTGGGGGACAGGGGTACGAGCAGTACTTC. Amino acid sequence: CASSGGQGYEQYF.

The chain carries TRBV18 and TRBJ2-2; no clear D. The CDR3 has 15 amino acids. Germline assignment: CDR1 KGHSH and CDR2 LQKENI. Trimming stripped 2 bases from V and 1 base from J, with 8 bases between. CDR3 loop: CASSPGPRNTGELFF. The CDR3 DNA reads as TGTGCCAGCTCACCAGGGCCTCGGAACACCGGGGAGCTGTTTTTT.

J is TRBJ2-7 and V is TRBV30; possible D gene TRBD1, 6 bases. Germline CDR1 is GTSNPN and CDR2 is SVGIG (reference sequence). The CDR3 sequence is 13 residues long. The V end lost 2 bases, the J end lost 4 bases, and 12 bases lay between the germline ends. CDR3 sequence: CAWSTTQGYEQYF. Written as DNA, the CDR3 is TGTGCCTGGAGTACCACACAGGGTTACGAGCAGTACTTC. Supplemented by reference TRBV30 and TRBJ2-7, the full variable domain reads SQTIHQWPATLVQPVGSPLSLECTVEGTSNPNLYWYRQAAGRGLQLLFYSVGIGQISSEVPQNLSASRPQDRQFILSSKKLLLSDSGFYLCAWSTTQGYEQYFGPGTRLTVT.

The CDR3 bases are TGTGCCAGCAGCCAAGGAAACACCATATATTTT. Translation gives CASSQGNTIYF. The rearrangement uses TRBV11-2 and TRBJ1-3; D is unclear. Germline lookup yields CDR1 SGHAT and CDR2 FQNNGV. The CDR3 length is 11 residues. With 5 bases removed from V and 4 bases from J, the gap between germline ends came to 3 bases.

V and J are TRBV21-1 and TRBJ2-7; TRBD2 is the table's D call and was not checked against the DNA. TRBV21-1 represents a pseudogene. The CDR3 consists of 10 residues. The DNA of the CDR3 is TGTGCCAACGGGGGGTACGAGCAGTACTTC. It specifies CANGGYEQYF.

The chain is built from TRBV4-1 and TRBJ1-6, with TRBD1 matching over 8 bases. Germline CDR1 MGHRA, CDR2 YSYEKL. Trimming took 3 bases from V and 1 from J; bases not matched to a gene: 11. The CDR3 contains 19 residues. The CDR3 here is CASSHTPDRARSYNSPLHF. In DNA, the CDR3 is TGCGCCAGCAGCCATACGCCGGACAGGGCAAGGTCCTATAATTCACCCCTCCACTTT.